A single sample gave rise to the 10 T cell receptor beta chains below, sequenced in a study of T cell changes during pregnancy in multiple sclerosis. Data came from immunoSEQ multiplex PCR; TCRdb stores just in-frame clones and leaves some out. Among about 67,000 clones listed, about nine tenths were seen once. The sequencing here drew on peripheral blood, taken in the first trimester of pregnancy. The receptors stem from a female donor with multiple sclerosis, enrolled in a pregnancy study.

V is TRBV7-9 and J is TRBJ1-1; D gene unclear. Trimming stripped 3 bases from V and 3 bases from J, with 8 bases between. CDR3 length: 13 residues. Germline CDR1 and CDR2: SEHNR and FQNEAQ (reference sequence). CDR3 sequence: CASSFIEDTEAFF. In nucleotides, the CDR3 is TGTGCCAGCAGCTTTATAGAGGACACTGAAGCTTTCTTT.

This clone was recorded once. The V gene is TRBV30, the J gene TRBJ2-5; D ambiguous. V was cut by 2 bases and J by 5 bases, with 6 bases left in between. This CDR3 has 11 amino acids. The V gene's germline CDR1 is GTSNPN and CDR2 SVGIG (reference sequence). The CDR3: CAWSSRETQYF. CDR3 DNA sequence: TGTGCCTGGAGTTCTCGTGAGACCCAGTACTTC.

The rearrangement uses TRBV4-1 and TRBJ2-1; maybe TRBD2 (5 bases). CDR3 length: 14 amino acids. Germline V CDR1 and CDR2: MGHRA, YSYEKL. V lost 3 bases to trimming and J lost 3 bases, with 9 bases between them. CDR3 amino acids: CASSHGVGYNEQFF. In DNA form, the CDR3 reads TGCGCCAGCAGCCACGGGGTCGGCTACAATGAGCAGTTCTTC.

The rearrangement uses TRBV25-1 and TRBJ2-2, with D possibly being TRBD1 (7 bases). This CDR3 comprises 16 residues. Between the trimmed V and J ends, which lost 7 bases and 4 bases, there was a span of 19 bases. Germline CDR1 and CDR2: MGHDK and SYGVNS. CDR3 amino acids: CASTSPGGQSTGELFF. The CDR3 nucleotides are TGTGCCAGCACGTCGCCCGGGGGACAGAGCACCGGGGAGCTGTTTTTT.

This clone was seen only once. The V call is TRBV19, the J call TRBJ1-6; TRBD1 aligns across 9 bases. Germline assignment: CDR1 LNHDA and CDR2 SQIVND (reference sequence). The J segment lost 3 bases and the V segment lost 7 bases, leaving 7 bases of the junction unmatched. This CDR3 comprises 16 residues. This chain's CDR3 is CASIQQGASYNSPLHF. For the CDR3, the DNA is TGTGCCAGTATCCAACAGGGGGCGAGCTATAATTCACCCCTCCACTTT.

V is TRBV5-1 and J is TRBJ2-7; no definite D call. The germline V and J ends were trimmed by 4 bases and 0 bases, with 8 bases remaining between them. The CDR3 runs 13 residues. The germline V gene encodes CDR1 SGHRS and CDR2 YFSETQ. The CDR3 coding sequence is TGCGCCAGCAGCGCCGACAACTCCTACGAGCAGTACTTC. It is translated as CASSADNSYEQYF.

This chain uses TRBV5-8 with TRBJ1-4; D unresolved. This CDR3 region has 16 residues. Trimming shortened V by 0 bases and J by 2 bases, and 11 bases separated the two germline ends. Germline V gene lookup returns CDR1 SGHTS and CDR2 YDEGEE. The CDR3, as DNA: TGTGCCAGCAGCTTGGCCGGGGTTACCACTAATGAAAAACTGTTTTTT. Protein: CASSLAGVTTNEKLFF.

This clone appeared a few times. This CDR3 reads CASSRTGSDYGYTF. The CDR3 coding sequence is TGTGCCAGCAGCAGGACAGGGTCGGACTATGGCTACACCTTC. The chain has TRBV7-9 and TRBJ1-2, with 8 bases matching TRBD1. J lost 3 bases, V lost 5 bases, and 5 bases had no gene match. This CDR3 region has 14 residues. The germline V gene has CDR1 SEHNR and CDR2 FQNEAQ (reference sequence).

The J gene is TRBJ2-7, the V gene TRBV28; weak D call: TRBD2 (6 bases). CDR3 length: 15 amino acids. Trimming took 5 bases from V and 0 from J, leaving 14 bases between them. Per the germline V gene, CDR1 is MDHEN and CDR2 is SYDVKM. The CDR3 sequence is CASSTTGDSSYEQYF. The CDR3 DNA is TGTGCCAGCAGTACAACTGGGGACTCCTCCTACGAGCAGTACTTC. Full variable domain (missing parts from reference TRBV28 and TRBJ2-7): DVKVTQSSRYLVKRTGEKVFLECVQDMDHENMFWYRQDPGLGLRLIYFSYDVKMKEKGDIPEGYSVSREKKERFSLILESASTNQTSMYLCASSTTGDSSYEQYFGPGTRLTVT.

This clone was found a few times. The chain couples TRBV4-2 to TRBJ1-1, with 7 bases matching TRBD1. This CDR3 has 14 residues. Losses at the gene ends were 5 bases for V and 0 bases for J; bases not matched to a gene: 3. CDR1 is LGHNA, CDR2 YNFKEQ, per germline. The CDR3 spells CASSSRGVNTEAFF. CDR3 DNA: TGTGCCAGCAGCTCCAGGGGGGTGAACACTGAAGCTTTCTTT.